The 32 T cell receptor beta chains listed next were all sequenced from one sample in a study of identical twins. In TCRdb, the 5' RACE reads were re-called with MiXCR into one record per CDR3 protein. This sample has about 520,000 distinct CDR3 sequences; around 20% occur once, and the top ten carry about 0.91%. This same sample was also part of a study on T cells expressing NK-cell markers.

Material: CD4+ T cells sorted from blood. These receptors all stem from a woman aged 18-29 years in good health.

The genes are TRBV3-1 and TRBJ2-5; possibly TRBD2 for D (7 bases). The CDR3 totals 14 residues. The germline gives CDR1 LGHDT, CDR2 YNNKEL (reference sequence). Between the trimmed V and J ends, which lost 4 bases and 5 bases, there was a span of 14 bases. The CDR3 DNA is TGTGCCAGCAGCCGGAGGGGGGGGCGGGAGACCCAGTACTTC. Protein sequence: CASSRRGGRETQYF.

The chain uses TRBV20-1 and TRBJ2-5; 10 bases align to TRBD2. V gave up 5 bases and J gave up 0 bases; unmatched junction bases: 12. This CDR3 region has 17 residues. CDR1 and CDR2 (germline): DFQATT, SNEGSKA (reference sequence). The CDR3 loop reads CSAGGGLAIKYQETQYF. The DNA of the CDR3 is TGCAGTGCTGGGGGGGGACTAGCGATTAAGTACCAAGAGACCCAGTACTTC.

The V and J genes are TRBV24-1 and TRBJ2-3; TRBD2 matches at 8 bases. V trimming: 2 bases; J trimming: 5 bases; junction bases outside the gene matches: 5. Looked up from germline, CDR1 is KGHDR and CDR2 is SFDVKD. This CDR3 region has 15 residues. This CDR3 is CATSDSAGALDTQYF. For the CDR3, the DNA is TGTGCCACCAGTGATTCAGCGGGAGCATTAGATACGCAGTATTTT.

This clonotype was seen a handful of times. The chain has TRBV20-1 and TRBJ2-1; 9 positions match TRBD2. V shed 3 bases and J 9 bases; nucleotides not matched to a gene: 12. In germline, CDR1 is DFQATT, CDR2 SNEGSKA (reference sequence). The CDR3 loop spans 15 amino acids. The CDR3 nucleotides are TGCAGTGCTAGGGGGATTAGGGCGGGAGGGGGTGAGCAGTTCTTC. It yields the protein CSARGIRAGGGEQFF.

The chain is built from TRBV10-3 and TRBJ1-6; D call uncertain. V lost 4 bases and J lost 8, with 9 bases in between. Germline V gene sequence: CDR1 ENHRY, CDR2 SYGVKD. The CDR3 consists of 13 residues. This CDR3 is CAISGRRDSPLHF. The CDR3 bases are TGTGCCATCAGTGGCCGGCGGGATTCACCCCTCCACTTT.

J is TRBJ2-3 and V is TRBV6-6; TRBD2 matches 8 bases. CDR1 and CDR2 (germline): MNHNY, SVGAGI (reference sequence). The CDR3 is 13 amino acids. V shed 7 bases and J 5 bases; nucleotides not matched to a gene: 5. In nucleotides, the CDR3 is TGTGCCAGCACGGGAGGGCGTGGAGATACGCAGTATTTT. This translates into CASTGGRGDTQYF.

This clonotype was seen once. The V and J genes are TRBV5-1 and TRBJ1-6; D remains ambiguous. The V end was cut by 0 bases, the J end by 1 base, with 5 bases between. In germline, CDR1 is SGHRS, CDR2 YFSETQ. The CDR3 is 15 residues long. The CDR3 DNA follows: TGCGCCAGCAGCTTGGGGTGGTCCTATAATTCACCCCTCCACTTT. It yields the protein CASSLGWSYNSPLHF.

As for this clonotype: A read error is possible here, since a much larger clone lies one base away. V gene TRBV6-1 combines with J gene TRBJ2-5; D call uncertain. The CDR3 covers 11 residues. The V gene lost 2 bases and the J gene lost 5 bases, with 3 bases spanning the gap. Germline lookup yields CDR1 MNHNS and CDR2 SASEGT. DNA for the CDR3: TGTGCCAGCAGTGAATGGGAGACCCAGTACTTC. Protein product: CASSEWETQYF.

V and J are TRBV29-1 and TRBJ2-5, with D uncertain. Trimming took 3 bases from V and 5 from J, leaving 10 bases between them. The CDR3 runs to 12 residues. Germline V gives CDR1 SQVTM, CDR2 ANQGSEA. The DNA of the CDR3 is TGCAGCGTTGAGTATAGTTGGGAGACCCAGTACTTC. The encoded protein is CSVEYSWETQYF.

The chain joins TRBV6-1 to TRBJ2-7; TRBD1 is a possible D gene (6 bases). The CDR3 length is 13 residues. Deletions cut 7 bases from V and 2 bases from J, with 12 bases between. Germline CDR1 MNHNS, CDR2 SASEGT. CDR3 nucleotides: TGTGCCAGCAAAATACAGGGAACCTACGAGCAGTACTTC. This codes for CASKIQGTYEQYF.

The gene calls are TRBV5-5 and TRBJ2-6; unclear D gene. The CDR3 sequence is 17 residues long. V dropped 2 bases and J dropped 0 bases, with 12 bases sitting between them. Germline loops: CDR1 SGHKS, CDR2 YYEKEE (reference sequence). The CDR3 sequence: CASSLYDRHSGANVLTF. In nucleotides, the CDR3 is TGTGCCAGCAGCTTATACGACCGCCACTCTGGGGCCAACGTCCTGACTTTC.

This chain joins TRBV5-5 and TRBJ2-6, with D perhaps TRBD1 (5 bases). CDR1 and CDR2 (germline): SGHKS, YYEKEE (reference sequence). The CDR3 runs 16 residues. Trimming took off 6 bases at V and 4 bases at J, with 17 bases between the two ends. For the CDR3, the DNA is TGTGCCAGCACCTCGCAATCTGGGGCCGGGGCCAACGTCCTGACTTTC. Amino acids: CASTSQSGAGANVLTF.

The chain couples TRBV6-1 to TRBJ1-1, with D perhaps matching TRBD1 (5 bases). The V end was cut by 2 bases, the J end by 6 bases, with 22 bases between. CDR1 and CDR2 (germline): MNHNS, SASEGT. This CDR3 contains 17 residues. For the CDR3, the DNA is TGTGCCAGCAGTGAACCTTCCATCGGGACTGACGAGTCTGAAGCTTTCTTT. Protein: CASSEPSIGTDESEAFF.

This clonotype was found many times. This chain joins TRBV20-1 and TRBJ1-1; unclear D gene. The CDR3 loop spans 11 amino acids. Germline CDR1 is DFQATT and CDR2 is SNEGSKA (reference sequence). V gave up 5 bases and J gave up 1 base, with 5 bases separating them. For the CDR3, the DNA is TGCAGTGCTCAGGCGAACACTGAAGCTTTCTTT. The encoded protein is CSAQANTEAFF.

This sequence joins TRBV7-3 and TRBJ1-1; D is uncertain. This CDR3 has 13 residues. V dropped 6 bases and J dropped 4 bases, with 12 bases sitting between them. The germline CDR1 and CDR2 sequences are SGHTA and FQGTGA. CDR3 protein: CASRGGSGTEAFF. CDR3 sequence (DNA): TGTGCCAGCAGAGGAGGGAGTGGCACTGAAGCTTTCTTT.

This clonotype came up a few times. CDR3 in amino acids: CSARGRGAKAFF. Here the CDR3 DNA reads TGCAGTGCTAGAGGTAGGGGGGCGAAAGCTTTCTTT. This chain joins TRBV20-1 and TRBJ1-1; weak D call: TRBD1 (6 bases). V dropped 1 base and J dropped 9 bases, with 12 bases sitting between them. This CDR3 is 12 amino acids long. The germline V gene encodes CDR1 DFQATT and CDR2 SNEGSKA (reference sequence).

CDR3 sequence reads: CSAQGPVTSGSYEQYF. In nucleotides, the CDR3 is TGCAGTGCCCAAGGCCCGGTAACTAGCGGGAGTTACGAGCAGTACTTC. This chain connects TRBV20-1 to TRBJ2-7; 11 bases line up with TRBD2. This CDR3 has 16 residues. CDR1 is DFQATT, CDR2 SNEGSKA, per germline (reference sequence). V trimming: 6 bases; J trimming: 4 bases; junction bases outside the gene matches: 14.

The CDR3 nucleotides read TGTGCCAGCAGTGTCTACAGGGAACCTCCAGATACGCAGTATTTT. Its protein product is CASSVYREPPDTQYF. The chain couples TRBV28 to TRBJ2-3; possibly TRBD1 for D (6 bases). This CDR3 spans 15 amino acids. Trimming took off 5 bases at V and 4 bases at J, with 16 bases between the two ends. Germline CDR1 MDHEN, CDR2 SYDVKM.

This rearrangement joins TRBV12-3 or TRBV12-4 to TRBJ2-1; TRBD2 matches at 13 bases. There are 14 residues in the CDR3. The J segment lost 7 bases and the V segment lost 7 bases, leaving 4 bases of the junction unmatched. The CDR3 nucleotides read TGTGCCAGCAACCGACTAGCGGGAGGAAATGAGCAGTTCTTC. Translated: CASNRLAGGNEQFF.

The sample holds a few counts of this clonotype. At one boundary the junction diverges from the germline segment, which might be a read error. The genes are TRBV9 and TRBJ2-1, with 10 nucleotides matching TRBD2. From germline, CDR1 is SGDLS and CDR2 YYNGEE. CDR3 length: 16 residues. Here the CDR3 DNA reads TGTGCCAGCAGCACTCACCCAGCGGGAGGGCTAGGTGAGCAGTCCTTC. Translating it yields CASSTHPAGGLGEQSF. Together with reference TRBV9 and TRBJ2-1, the CDR3 gives the full variable domain: DSGVTQTPKHLITATGQRVTLRCSPRSGDLSVYWYQQSLDQGLQFLIQYYNGEERAKGNILERFSAQQFPDLHSELNLSSLELGDSALYFCASSTHPAGGLGEQSFGPGTRLTVL.

This clonotype was seen at least ten times. The chain joins TRBV4-3 to TRBJ2-1, with 7 bases that match TRBD2. Trimming at V came to 6 bases and at J to 0 bases, leaving 5 bases not matched to a gene. The CDR3 is made up of 15 amino acids. CDR1 and CDR2 (germline): LGHNA, YSLEER. The CDR3, as DNA: TGCGCCAGCAGACTAGCGCCAAGCTCCTACAATGAGCAGTTCTTC. It yields the protein CASRLAPSSYNEQFF.

The chain joins TRBV3-1 to TRBJ1-6; 9 nucleotides agree with TRBD1. Germline V gene sequence: CDR1 LGHDT, CDR2 YNNKEL (reference sequence). This CDR3 contains 15 residues. V was pared by 5 bases and J by 14 bases, with 13 bases of the junction left unmatched. CDR3: CASSSWTGVDLTLHF. The CDR3, as DNA: TGTGCCAGCAGCTCTTGGACAGGGGTGGATTTGACCCTCCACTTT.

This clonotype has more than one count but fewer than ten. This chain links TRBV20-1 with TRBJ2-1; the D gene is possibly TRBD1 (6 bases). Trimming removed 3 bases from V and 7 bases from J, with 19 bases in between. Germline CDR1 reads DFQATT; CDR2 reads SNEGSKA (reference sequence). The CDR3 sequence is 15 residues long. CDR3 sequence reads: CSASRAIGGFNEQFF. Written as DNA, the CDR3 is TGCAGTGCTAGCCGAGCGATAGGGGGATTTAATGAGCAGTTCTTC.

This clonotype was observed a few times. The chain couples TRBV7-7 to TRBJ2-1; D is unresolved. Trimming pared 8 bases from V and 2 bases from J, leaving 13 bases between. The CDR3 is 14 residues long. Germline CDR1 is SSHAT and CDR2 is FNYEAQ (reference sequence). The CDR3 is CASAKGRTYNEQFF. In DNA, the CDR3 is TGTGCCAGCGCTAAAGGACGGACCTACAATGAGCAGTTCTTC.

This chain uses TRBV10-1 with TRBJ2-2; D not resolved. The germline CDR1 and CDR2 sequences are WNHNN and SYGVQD (reference sequence). Trimming shortened V by 2 bases and J by 7 bases, and 8 bases separated the two germline ends. This CDR3 is built from 13 residues. The CDR3 region has the DNA TGCGCCAGCAGTGAGCGGCGAGACGGGGAGCTGTTTTTT. This encodes CASSERRDGELFF.

This clonotype was found many times. The chain uses TRBV5-1 and TRBJ2-1; 9 bases match TRBD1. This CDR3 contains 16 residues. Trimming cost V 1 base and J 2 bases; bases outside gene matches: 4. Germline lookup yields CDR1 SGHRS and CDR2 YFSETQ. For the CDR3, the DNA is TGCGCCAGCAGCTTGCTGGGACAGGGAGCCTACAATGAGCAGTTCTTC. Translating it yields CASSLLGQGAYNEQFF.

The chain carries TRBV12-3 or TRBV12-4 and TRBJ2-1; tentatively, D is TRBD1 or TRBD2 (7 bases each). The CDR3 sequence is 12 residues long. Between the trimmed V and J ends, which lost 4 bases and 11 bases, there was a span of 12 bases. The CDR3 loop is CASSSTGTKQFF. The CDR3 DNA sequence: TGTGCCAGCAGTTCGACAGGGACTAAGCAGTTCTTC.

The chain joins TRBV5-6 to TRBJ1-5; tentatively, D is TRBD1 (5 bases). Germline-derived CDR1 and CDR2 are SGHDT and YYEEEE. The CDR3 is 12 residues long. V lost 4 bases and J lost 11, with 13 bases in between. For the CDR3, the DNA is TGTGCCAGCAGCCCCAGGGAAGGGTCCCAGCATTTT. It encodes CASSPREGSQHF.

Only a few counts were recorded for this clonotype. The V and J genes are TRBV20-1 and TRBJ2-7; D is unresolved. The CDR3 spans 13 residues. From germline, CDR1 is DFQATT and CDR2 SNEGSKA (reference sequence). Trimming pared 3 bases from V and 3 bases from J, leaving 12 bases between. CDR3: CSASIPGVYEQYF. The CDR3 DNA is TGCAGTGCTAGCATCCCCGGCGTCTACGAGCAGTACTTC.

V usage is TRBV29-1 and J usage is TRBJ1-2; the D gene is possibly TRBD1 (6 bases). The CDR3 is 12 amino acids. Germline CDR1 reads SQVTM; CDR2 reads ANQGSEA. The ends were cut back, 4 bases at V and 5 bases at J, with 11 bases in the middle. The CDR3 bases are TGCAGCGTTGTGGGGGCAGGGTATGGCTACACCTTC. Encoded protein: CSVVGAGYGYTF.

This clonotype has only one observation. The CDR3 loop is CASSRREAYEQYF. CDR3 DNA sequence: TGCGCCAGCAGCCGAAGGGAGGCCTACGAGCAGTACTTC. The V gene is TRBV5-1, the J gene TRBJ2-7, with a weak D call TRBD2 (6 bases). Trimming removed 4 bases from V and 2 bases from J, with 10 bases in between. The CDR3 sequence is 13 residues long. The germline V gene has CDR1 SGHRS and CDR2 YFSETQ.

In this sample, this clonotype turned up a few times. This sequence joins TRBV9 and TRBJ2-7; 8 bases align to TRBD1. Germline loops: CDR1 SGDLS, CDR2 YYNGEE. This CDR3 spans 15 amino acids. V shed 0 bases, J shed 7 bases, and the junction held 9 bases outside the gene matches. The CDR3 DNA sequence: TGTGCCAGCAGCGTAGGCGACGGACAGGGACGTGAGCAGTACTTC. This gives the protein CASSVGDGQGREQYF.